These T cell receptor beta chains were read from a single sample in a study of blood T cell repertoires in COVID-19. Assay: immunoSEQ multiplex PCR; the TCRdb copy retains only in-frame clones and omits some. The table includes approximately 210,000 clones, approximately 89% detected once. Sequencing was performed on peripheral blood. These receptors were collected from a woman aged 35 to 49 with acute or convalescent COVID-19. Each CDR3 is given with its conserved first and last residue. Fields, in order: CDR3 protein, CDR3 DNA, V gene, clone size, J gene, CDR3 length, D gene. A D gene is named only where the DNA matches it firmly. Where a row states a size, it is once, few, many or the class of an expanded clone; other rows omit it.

CASRRVRTLERGNTEAFF,TGCGCCAGCAGGCGGGTGAGGACCTTAGAGCGGGGGAACACTGAAGCTTTCTTT,TRBV5-1,.,TRBJ1-1,18,.
CASSYGAEVGNTIYF,TGTGCCAGCAGTTACGGGGCTGAGGTCGGAAACACCATATATTTT,TRBV6-5,.,TRBJ1-3,15,.
CASSQDRRITDTQYF,TGTGCCAGCAGCCAAGATCGGCGGATCACAGATACGCAGTATTTT,TRBV4-2,.,TRBJ2-3,15,.
CASSDGGVSGNTIYF,TGCGCCAGCAGTGATGGGGGGGTCTCTGGAAACACCATATATTTT,TRBV10-2,.,TRBJ1-3,15,.
CASSLGSGPNTEAFF,TGCGCCAGCAGCTTGGGGTCAGGGCCGAACACTGAAGCTTTCTTT,TRBV5-1,.,TRBJ1-1,15,.
CASSLAPLSTGELFF,TGTGCCAGCAGCTTGGCCCCCCTGAGCACCGGGGAGCTGTTTTTT,TRBV5-4,.,TRBJ2-2,15,.
CASSTLGAVELFF,TGTGCCAGCAGCACTCTGGGGGCAGTAGAACTGTTTTTT,TRBV13,.,TRBJ1-4,13,.
CASSQEGRGLAGGEQFF,TGTGCCAGCAGCCAAGAAGGTCGGGGACTAGCGGGGGGAGAGCAGTTCTTC,TRBV3-1/TRBV3-2,.,TRBJ2-1,17,TRBD2
CASSQDGTGVDNSPLHF,TGTGCCAGCAGCCAAGATGGGACAGGCGTCGATAATTCACCCCTCCACTTT,TRBV3-1/TRBV3-2,.,TRBJ1-6,17,TRBD1
CATSLSGYNQPQHF,TGTGCCACCAGCCTCTCGGGTTACAATCAGCCCCAGCATTTT,TRBV15,.,TRBJ1-5,14,.
CASSLYGLVGDEAFF,TGTGCCAGCAGTTTATACGGATTGGTGGGCGATGAAGCTTTCTTT,TRBV27,.,TRBJ1-1,15,.
CASSLPLSGGDGDTQYF,TGTGCCAGCAGCTTACCCCTCTCCGGGGGGGACGGAGATACGCAGTATTTT,TRBV7-2,many,TRBJ2-3,17,TRBD2
CASSGRQGSQPQHF,TGTGCCAGTAGTGGGAGACAGGGAAGTCAGCCCCAGCATTTT,TRBV19,few,TRBJ1-5,14,TRBD1
CASNPRGGQETQYF,TGCGCCAGCAACCCGAGGGGAGGTCAAGAGACCCAGTACTTC,TRBV10-2,.,TRBJ2-5,14,.
CAWSVRTGTQAFF,TGTGCCTGGAGTGTGCGGACAGGAACTCAAGCTTTCTTT,TRBV30,.,TRBJ1-1,13,TRBD1
CASSPGTGMNTEAFF,TGCGCCAGCAGCCCGGGGACAGGAATGAACACTGAAGCTTTCTTT,TRBV5-1,once,TRBJ1-1,15,TRBD1
CASSFWDRANYGYTF,TGTGCCAGCAGCTTTTGGGACAGGGCTAACTATGGCTACACCTTC,TRBV7-9,.,TRBJ1-2,15,TRBD1